This TCR beta chain comes out of a study of cytomegalovirus exposure and HLA in healthy donors. Study as a whole: A prior analysis found fewer than 120 million unique TCR beta sequences from 150 million to 200 million T cells. The study, taken as a whole, reports: Most TCR sequences showed up rarely, but some public TCRs showed up in many donors.

CDR1 is SGHDT and CDR2 is YYEEEE in the germline V gene. V was cut by 1 base and J by 4 bases, with 15 bases left in between. This CDR3 region has 16 residues. PCR employed 60 Vbeta and 13 Jbeta primers. TCRdb's copy holds only in-frame clones and misses some; the assay was immunoSEQ multiplex PCR. Of some 88,000 clones listed, approximately 63% were seen once; the top ten hold approximately 6%. On this clone itself: Its matching antigen is unknown.

The clonotype originates from a woman in her 30s in good health and CMV-seronegative. Sequencing was done on a sample of PBMCs. V gene TRBV5-6 combines with J gene TRBJ2-4; D ambiguous. Here the CDR3 reads CASSLTGLSQKNIQYF. CDR3 DNA: TGTGCCAGCAGCTTGACGGGTCTTAGCCAGAAAAACATTCAGTACTTC.